Given below is one T cell receptor (beta chain) in context. Antigen: not known. TCRdb fed the 5' RACE reads into MiXCR, producing one record per CDR3 protein. The sample has 200,000 to 250,000 distinct CDR3 sequences, about 16% seen once. These data originate in a study of T-cell memory formation after mild COVID-19. Regarding the study as a whole: CD4+ contracting clones lay mainly in CM and EM, CD8+ ones in EMRA. The pre-infection memory compartment contained some responding clones, suggesting cross-reactive memory joined.

This CDR3 comprises 17 residues. The ends lost 6 bases at V and 7 bases at J; junction bases unmatched: 13. The TCR originated in an adult woman who had mild COVID-19 (a few samples of this study predate the infection). Cell type and time point are not known. The V gene is TRBV12-3 or TRBV12-4, the J gene TRBJ2-1; 12 nucleotides match TRBD2. The sequencing sample was made of PBMCs or a T cell subset sorted from them (not recorded which). In DNA, the CDR3 is TGTGCCAGCAGGTGGACTAGCGGGGCCTCTAGGAGGAATGAGCAGTTCTTC. The encoded protein is CASRWTSGASRRNEQFF.